This TCR beta chain was documented in a study of OX40 agonist ivuxolimab in advanced cancers. Looking at the study overall: The mean age was approximately 60 years, ranging from about 20 to 85, with under 90% of participants male.

This clone appeared a single time. The antigen is unknown. CDR3 size: 15 residues. The germline V and J ends were trimmed by 5 bases and 0 bases, with 11 bases remaining between them. Germline CDR1 PRHDT, CDR2 FYEKMQ (reference sequence). General study points: Partly responding patients at 0.1-3.0 mg/kg showed some of the smallest clonal expansion. In a subset of nonresponders, normalized T-cell clonal expansion was also low.

Sequencing used immunoSEQ multiplex PCR; TCRdb keeps in-frame clones, though not all of them. This sample has around 29,000 clones; less than 90% occur once, and the top ten carry approximately 48%. The J gene is TRBJ1-5, the V gene TRBV13; tentatively, D is TRBD1 (6 bases). This clonotype was obtained from an adult with an advanced solid tumor such as melanoma, head and neck, liver or kidney cancer. The specimen was CD4+ or CD8+ T cells sorted from blood, collected in a trial of the OX40 agonist ivuxolimab. The CDR3 DNA is TGTGCCAGCAGCGCACAGGGAATTAGCAATCAGCCCCAGCATTTT. Translating gives CASSAQGISNQPQHF.